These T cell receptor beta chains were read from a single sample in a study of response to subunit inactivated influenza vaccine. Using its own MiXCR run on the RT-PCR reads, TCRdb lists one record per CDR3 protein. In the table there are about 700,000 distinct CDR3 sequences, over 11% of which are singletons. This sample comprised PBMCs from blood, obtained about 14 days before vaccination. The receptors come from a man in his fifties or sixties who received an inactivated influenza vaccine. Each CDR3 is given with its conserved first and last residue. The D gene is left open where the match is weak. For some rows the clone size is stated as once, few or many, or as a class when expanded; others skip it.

cdr3_nt: TGTGCCAGCAGCTTAGAGAGGGTCCACGAGCAGTACTTC; cdr3_aa: CASSLERVHEQYF; j_call: TRBJ2-7; d_call: .; clone_size: few; v_call: TRBV11-2
cdr3_nt: TGTGCCAGCAGCCTAAGACAGGGGCCCTCGTATAGCAATCAGCCCCAGCATTTT; cdr3_aa: CASSLRQGPSYSNQPQHF; j_call: TRBJ1-5; d_call: TRBD1; clone_size: .; v_call: TRBV4-2
cdr3_nt: TGCGCCAGCAGCTTGGTCGTAGGGGTTTCCTACGAGCAGTACTTC; cdr3_aa: CASSLVVGVSYEQYF; j_call: TRBJ2-7; d_call: .; clone_size: .; v_call: TRBV5-1
cdr3_nt: TGTGCCAGCTCACCACCCGGGACAGGGAGATACGAGCAGTACTTC; cdr3_aa: CASSPPGTGRYEQYF; j_call: TRBJ2-7; d_call: TRBD1; clone_size: .; v_call: TRBV18
cdr3_nt: TGTGCCAGCAGTTTCAGCGGGGGCAACCAAGAGACCCAGTACTTC; cdr3_aa: CASSFSGGNQETQYF; j_call: TRBJ2-5; d_call: TRBD2; clone_size: .; v_call: TRBV12-3/TRBV12-4
cdr3_nt: TGTGCCACCAGCACCACAGAGAGCTCTGGAAACACCATATATTTT; cdr3_aa: CATSTTESSGNTIYF; j_call: TRBJ1-3; d_call: .; clone_size: .; v_call: TRBV15
cdr3_nt: TGTGCCAGTTCACTAGCGGGATTGAGGGAGCAGTACTTC; cdr3_aa: CASSLAGLREQYF; j_call: TRBJ2-7; d_call: TRBD2; clone_size: many; v_call: TRBV12-3/TRBV12-4
cdr3_nt: TGTGCCAGCAGCCCGAGCGGGGGCACAAACTATGGCTACACCTTC; cdr3_aa: CASSPSGGTNYGYTF; j_call: TRBJ1-2; d_call: .; clone_size: .; v_call: TRBV4-2
cdr3_nt: TGTGCCAGCAGCGGGAGTAGTGAAAAACTGTTTTTT; cdr3_aa: CASSGSSEKLFF; j_call: TRBJ1-4; d_call: .; clone_size: many; v_call: TRBV9
cdr3_nt: TGTGCCAGCAGCCAATCAATCCCAGGGACCCTCCTAGATACGCAGTATTTT; cdr3_aa: CASSQSIPGTLLDTQYF; j_call: TRBJ2-3; d_call: .; clone_size: few; v_call: TRBV5-6
cdr3_nt: TGTGCCAGCAGGGCGTCCGGGACCTCGAGGGGGACGGCTTTCTTT; cdr3_aa: CASRASGTSRGTAFF; j_call: TRBJ1-1; d_call: .; clone_size: .; v_call: TRBV12-3/TRBV12-4
cdr3_nt: TGCGCCAGCAGCATTGGCGGGGGGGCCAGGGATACGCAGTATTTT; cdr3_aa: CASSIGGGARDTQYF; j_call: TRBJ2-3; d_call: TRBD2; clone_size: .; v_call: TRBV5-1
cdr3_nt: TGCAGTGCCCCCCGCGACTATTACAATGAGCAGTTCTTC; cdr3_aa: CSAPRDYYNEQFF; j_call: TRBJ2-1; d_call: .; clone_size: .; v_call: TRBV20-1
cdr3_nt: TGTGCCAGCAGCTTAGCGCCAGGGGAGGGAGGCTACACCTTC; cdr3_aa: CASSLAPGEGGYTF; j_call: TRBJ1-2; d_call: .; clone_size: few; v_call: TRBV7-2
cdr3_nt: TGTGCCAGCAGCTGGCCGGGGGATACGCAGTATTTT; cdr3_aa: CASSWPGDTQYF; j_call: TRBJ2-3; d_call: .; clone_size: few; v_call: TRBV5-5
cdr3_nt: TGCGCCAGCAGCCAAGATAGGAAACGGGGACACACTGAAGCTTTCTTT; cdr3_aa: CASSQDRKRGHTEAFF; j_call: TRBJ1-1; d_call: .; clone_size: .; v_call: TRBV4-3
cdr3_nt: TGTGCCAGCAGCAAGACTCTCTACGAGCAGTACTTC; cdr3_aa: CASSKTLYEQYF; j_call: TRBJ2-7; d_call: .; clone_size: .; v_call: TRBV12-3/TRBV12-4
cdr3_nt: TGCGCCAGCAGCTTGTCGGCGGTGAACAATGAGCAGTTCTTC; cdr3_aa: CASSLSAVNNEQFF; j_call: TRBJ2-1; d_call: .; clone_size: many; v_call: TRBV5-1
cdr3_nt: TGCGCCAGCGGTGACGTACAGGAGGGGACAGCGTACTTC; cdr3_aa: CASGDVQEGTAYF; j_call: TRBJ2-7; d_call: .; clone_size: many; v_call: TRBV5-1
cdr3_nt: TGCAGTGCTAGACCGATAGCGGGGGGGAACACAGATACGCAGTATTTT; cdr3_aa: CSARPIAGGNTDTQYF; j_call: TRBJ2-3; d_call: TRBD2; clone_size: .; v_call: TRBV20-1
cdr3_nt: TGCAGCGTTGAAGCCAGTTGGGGCTTAGGAGAGCAGTACTTC; cdr3_aa: CSVEASWGLGEQYF; j_call: TRBJ2-7; d_call: .; clone_size: many; v_call: TRBV29-1
cdr3_nt: TGTGCCAGCAGTTTAAAGTCCGGGTATGGTGCGGAGACCCAGTACTTC; cdr3_aa: CASSLKSGYGAETQYF; j_call: TRBJ2-5; d_call: .; clone_size: .; v_call: TRBV12-3/TRBV12-4
cdr3_nt: TGTGCCAGCACCTCCCGGTTTAAACAGATACTCACAGATACGCAGTATTTT; cdr3_aa: CASTSRFKQILTDTQYF; j_call: TRBJ2-3; d_call: .; clone_size: .; v_call: TRBV7-8
cdr3_nt: TGTGCCAGCAGCCCTATGGTCGCCACCGGGGAGCTGTTTTTT; cdr3_aa: CASSPMVATGELFF; j_call: TRBJ2-2; d_call: .; clone_size: .; v_call: TRBV7-2
cdr3_nt: TGTGCCATATCACCGGGACAGGGGGTTGGGAGCTCCTACGAGCAGTACTTC; cdr3_aa: CAISPGQGVGSSYEQYF; j_call: TRBJ2-7; d_call: TRBD1; clone_size: .; v_call: TRBV10-3
cdr3_nt: TGTGCCAGCAGTTTTTCCCCAGCGGGGGGCTACGAGCAGTACTTC; cdr3_aa: CASSFSPAGGYEQYF; j_call: TRBJ2-7; d_call: TRBD2; clone_size: once; v_call: TRBV27
cdr3_nt: TGTGCCAGCAGCCCGAGGGGGAGTCCCTATGGCTACACCTTC; cdr3_aa: CASSPRGSPYGYTF; j_call: TRBJ1-2; d_call: .; clone_size: few; v_call: TRBV2
cdr3_nt: TGCAGTGCTGGACGGGGACTAGCGGGATCAGAGACCCAGTACTTC; cdr3_aa: CSAGRGLAGSETQYF; j_call: TRBJ2-5; d_call: TRBD2; clone_size: once; v_call: TRBV20-1
cdr3_nt: TGCAGTGCTAGTGACAGGGGACGAACCTACGAGCAGTACTTC; cdr3_aa: CSASDRGRTYEQYF; j_call: TRBJ2-7; d_call: TRBD1; clone_size: few; v_call: TRBV20-1
cdr3_nt: TGTGCCAGCAGCAAAGAGGGACAGGGTGCAACTAATGAAAAACTGTTTTTT; cdr3_aa: CASSKEGQGATNEKLFF; j_call: TRBJ1-4; d_call: .; clone_size: .; v_call: TRBV21-1
cdr3_nt: TGTGCCAGCAGTTTAGTAGCCGTCACAGATACGCAGTATTTT; cdr3_aa: CASSLVAVTDTQYF; j_call: TRBJ2-3; d_call: .; clone_size: many; v_call: TRBV12-3/TRBV12-4
cdr3_nt: TGTGCCAGCAGCTTAGCGCTCCTAGCGGGTACGAACGAGCAGTACTTC; cdr3_aa: CASSLALLAGTNEQYF; j_call: TRBJ2-7; d_call: TRBD2; clone_size: .; v_call: TRBV7-2
cdr3_nt: TGTGCCACAAAGGACAGAATGAACACTGAAGCTTTCTTT; cdr3_aa: CATKDRMNTEAFF; j_call: TRBJ1-1; d_call: .; clone_size: .; v_call: TRBV10-3
cdr3_nt: TGTGCCAGCAGCTCCGGACAGGTGGGAGGAGAAAAACTGTTTTTT; cdr3_aa: CASSSGQVGGEKLFF; j_call: TRBJ1-4; d_call: TRBD1; clone_size: few; v_call: TRBV7-2
cdr3_nt: TGTGCCAGCAGCTTGGTGGAACAGCTAGCCAAAAACATTCAGTACTTC; cdr3_aa: CASSLVEQLAKNIQYF; j_call: TRBJ2-4; d_call: .; clone_size: .; v_call: TRBV5-6
cdr3_nt: TGTGCCAGCAGTAATGCAAGGGGAGATACGCAGTATTTT; cdr3_aa: CASSNARGDTQYF; j_call: TRBJ2-3; d_call: .; clone_size: many; v_call: TRBV12-3/TRBV12-4
cdr3_nt: TGTGCCAGCAGTCCGACTAGTTCTGAGCAGTTCTTC; cdr3_aa: CASSPTSSEQFF; j_call: TRBJ2-1; d_call: .; clone_size: many; v_call: TRBV12-3/TRBV12-4
cdr3_nt: TGTGCCAGCAGCCCGAGACAGGGGTACTACGAGCAGTACTTC; cdr3_aa: CASSPRQGYYEQYF; j_call: TRBJ2-7; d_call: TRBD1; clone_size: .; v_call: TRBV3-1
cdr3_nt: TGTGCCAGCAGCTACCCAGGGGGCTTTGGCTACACCTTC; cdr3_aa: CASSYPGGFGYTF; j_call: TRBJ1-2; d_call: TRBD1; clone_size: .; v_call: TRBV7-9
cdr3_nt: TGTGCCAGCAGCGCAGACCGGGTGAAACAGTTCTTC; cdr3_aa: CASSADRVKQFF; j_call: TRBJ2-1; d_call: .; clone_size: .; v_call: TRBV7-2
cdr3_nt: TGCGCCAGCAGCTACTCGGGACTAGCGGGGGACTACGAGCAGTACTTC; cdr3_aa: CASSYSGLAGDYEQYF; j_call: TRBJ2-7; d_call: TRBD2; clone_size: many; v_call: TRBV5-1
cdr3_nt: TGTGCCAGCAGCCTAGCGGGCAGTTCCGGGGGGGCCAACGTCCTGACTTTC; cdr3_aa: CASSLAGSSGGANVLTF; j_call: TRBJ2-6; d_call: TRBD2; clone_size: once; v_call: TRBV9
cdr3_nt: TGTGCCAGCAGTGAACGGGGACAGGGCGAGCTGTTTTTT; cdr3_aa: CASSERGQGELFF; j_call: TRBJ2-2; d_call: TRBD1; clone_size: .; v_call: TRBV6-1
cdr3_nt: TGCGCCAGCAGCATCCGGACCCCGCATGAGCAGTTCTTC; cdr3_aa: CASSIRTPHEQFF; j_call: TRBJ2-1; d_call: .; clone_size: .; v_call: TRBV5-1
cdr3_nt: TGCAGTGCTAGCCCCGGTTGGGGGAGGGTACAATCTGAGCAGTTCTTC; cdr3_aa: CSASPGWGRVQSEQFF; j_call: TRBJ2-1; d_call: TRBD2; clone_size: .; v_call: TRBV20-1
cdr3_nt: TGTGCCAGCAGTACGCTGACAGGGTGGCCATCCTACGAGCAGTACTTC; cdr3_aa: CASSTLTGWPSYEQYF; j_call: TRBJ2-7; d_call: TRBD1; clone_size: .; v_call: TRBV12-3/TRBV12-4
cdr3_nt: TGTGCCAGCAGCCGGGACAGCGGAATTAATCAGCATTTT; cdr3_aa: CASSRDSGINQHF; j_call: TRBJ1-5; d_call: TRBD1; clone_size: .; v_call: TRBV12-3/TRBV12-4
cdr3_nt: TGTGCCAGCAGCCAAGAAGGTAGGCTTTTGCGGGAGAGGAATGAGCAGTTCTTC; cdr3_aa: CASSQEGRLLRERNEQFF; j_call: TRBJ2-1; d_call: TRBD2; clone_size: few; v_call: TRBV4-2